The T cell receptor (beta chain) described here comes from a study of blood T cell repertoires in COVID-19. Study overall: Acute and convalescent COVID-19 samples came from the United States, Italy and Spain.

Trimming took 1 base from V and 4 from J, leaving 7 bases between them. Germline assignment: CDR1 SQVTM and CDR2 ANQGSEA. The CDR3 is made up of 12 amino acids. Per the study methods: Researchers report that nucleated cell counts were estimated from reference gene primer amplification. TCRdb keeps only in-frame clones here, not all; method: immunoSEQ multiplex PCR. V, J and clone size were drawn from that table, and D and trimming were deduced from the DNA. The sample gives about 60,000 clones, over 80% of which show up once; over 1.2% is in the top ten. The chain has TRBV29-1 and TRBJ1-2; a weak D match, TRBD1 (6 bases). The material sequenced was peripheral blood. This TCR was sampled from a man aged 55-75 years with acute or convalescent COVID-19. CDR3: CSVEGTVYGYTF. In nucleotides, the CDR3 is TGCAGCGTTGAAGGGACAGTCTATGGCTACACCTTC.